The rows below give T cell receptor beta chains drawn from one sample of a study of blood T cell repertoires in COVID-19. Only in-frame clones appear in the TCRdb table, and some are missing; sequencing was by immunoSEQ multiplex PCR. The data show 430,000 or so clones, roughly 90% seen once. Specimen: PBMCs or T cells enriched from blood (not recorded which). The receptors stem from a woman under 30 who had been exposed to COVID-19. Both conserved end residues are part of each CDR3. The order of the fields is J gene, V gene, CDR3 length, CDR3 protein.

j_gene: TRBJ2-7; v_gene: TRBV7-9; len: 15; CDR3aa: CAWGGGLLGSGEQYF
j_gene: TRBJ1-5; v_gene: TRBV5-5; len: 14; CDR3aa: CASSLDFLAQPQHF
j_gene: TRBJ1-1; v_gene: TRBV10-3; len: 13; CDR3aa: CAISESQGGEAFF
j_gene: TRBJ1-2; v_gene: TRBV19; len: 12; CDR3aa: CASSIGQAGYTF
j_gene: TRBJ2-4; v_gene: TRBV9; len: 17; CDR3aa: CASSVGEEGLAKNIQYF
j_gene: TRBJ2-7; v_gene: TRBV30; len: 13; CDR3aa: CAWRRGGNYEQYF
j_gene: TRBJ1-1; v_gene: TRBV6-5; len: 15; CDR3aa: CASSSLGQGNTEAFF
j_gene: TRBJ2-1; v_gene: TRBV6-5; len: 16; CDR3aa: CASSYPPGLAQNEQFF
j_gene: TRBJ2-7; v_gene: TRBV4-1; len: 15; CDR3aa: CASSQGRVVPYEQYF
j_gene: TRBJ2-1; v_gene: TRBV10-3; len: 16; CDR3aa: CAISELPTSGGREQFF
j_gene: TRBJ2-7; v_gene: TRBV10-1; len: 13; CDR3aa: CASSRDRVEEQYF
j_gene: TRBJ2-7; v_gene: TRBV18; len: 14; CDR3aa: CASSPLAQMDEQYF
j_gene: TRBJ2-1; v_gene: TRBV28; len: 15; CDR3aa: CASSLPGGTYNEQFF
j_gene: TRBJ2-5; v_gene: TRBV2; len: 15; CDR3aa: CASSETSGRGETQYF
j_gene: TRBJ1-3; v_gene: TRBV5-6; len: 14; CDR3aa: CASSPGTLGNTIYF
j_gene: TRBJ2-5; v_gene: TRBV7-2; len: 13; CDR3aa: CASTEGALETQYF
j_gene: TRBJ2-3; v_gene: TRBV7-6; len: 13; CDR3aa: CASSLKATDTQYF
j_gene: TRBJ1-1; v_gene: TRBV29-1; len: 13; CDR3aa: CSVEGTGRTEAFF
j_gene: TRBJ1-2; v_gene: TRBV3-1/TRBV3-2; len: 16; CDR3aa: CASSLHTGGYNYGYTF
j_gene: TRBJ1-3; v_gene: TRBV5-1; len: 14; CDR3aa: CASSAGVSGNTIYF
j_gene: TRBJ2-1; v_gene: TRBV29-1; len: 13; CDR3aa: CSAPGGARNEQFF
j_gene: TRBJ2-3; v_gene: TRBV5-4; len: 15; CDR3aa: CASSLQQESTDTQYF
j_gene: TRBJ1-2; v_gene: TRBV28; len: 13; CDR3aa: CASSFGDTYGYTF
j_gene: TRBJ2-3; v_gene: TRBV11-2; len: 18; CDR3aa: CASSSPRLAGGPGDTQYF
j_gene: TRBJ2-4; v_gene: TRBV19; len: 13; CDR3aa: CASSRAGQNIQYF
j_gene: TRBJ2-7; v_gene: TRBV19; len: 16; CDR3aa: CASSIGTGYYSYEQYF
j_gene: TRBJ2-7; v_gene: TRBV10-3; len: 13; CDR3aa: CAIRTGGSYEQYF
j_gene: TRBJ2-7; v_gene: TRBV4-3; len: 14; CDR3aa: CASSQDGTSYEQYF
j_gene: TRBJ1-3; v_gene: TRBV3-1/TRBV3-2; len: 14; CDR3aa: CASSPGGLGNTIYF
j_gene: TRBJ2-1; v_gene: TRBV7-8; len: 16; CDR3aa: CASSSYSGSAYNEQFF
j_gene: TRBJ1-4; v_gene: TRBV18; len: 14; CDR3aa: CASSRGRGDEKLFF
j_gene: TRBJ2-5; v_gene: TRBV7-2; len: 14; CDR3aa: CASSLPRGQETQYF
j_gene: TRBJ2-7; v_gene: TRBV28; len: 15; CDR3aa: CASSKPGQGFYEQYF
j_gene: TRBJ1-4; v_gene: TRBV5-1; len: 13; CDR3aa: CASSLQGREKLFF
j_gene: TRBJ2-7; v_gene: TRBV10-1; len: 13; CDR3aa: CASSEWGGYEQYF
j_gene: TRBJ2-7; v_gene: TRBV6-5; len: 14; CDR3aa: CASSYRDTVYEQYF
j_gene: TRBJ2-7; v_gene: TRBV3-1/TRBV3-2; len: 19; CDR3aa: CASSQVASGGGPLSYEQYF
j_gene: TRBJ1-1; v_gene: TRBV4-1; len: 15; CDR3aa: CASSPGQTINTEAFF
j_gene: TRBJ2-7; v_gene: TRBV27; len: 13; CDR3aa: CASSLLESYEQYF
j_gene: TRBJ2-3; v_gene: TRBV11-3; len: 15; CDR3aa: CASSPGLAEADTQYF
j_gene: TRBJ2-1; v_gene: TRBV4-1; len: 15; CDR3aa: CASSQPGTEGNEQFF
j_gene: TRBJ1-6; v_gene: TRBV20-1; len: 11; CDR3aa: CSASPGSPLHF
j_gene: TRBJ2-3; v_gene: TRBV27; len: 14; CDR3aa: CASRTWTATDTQYF